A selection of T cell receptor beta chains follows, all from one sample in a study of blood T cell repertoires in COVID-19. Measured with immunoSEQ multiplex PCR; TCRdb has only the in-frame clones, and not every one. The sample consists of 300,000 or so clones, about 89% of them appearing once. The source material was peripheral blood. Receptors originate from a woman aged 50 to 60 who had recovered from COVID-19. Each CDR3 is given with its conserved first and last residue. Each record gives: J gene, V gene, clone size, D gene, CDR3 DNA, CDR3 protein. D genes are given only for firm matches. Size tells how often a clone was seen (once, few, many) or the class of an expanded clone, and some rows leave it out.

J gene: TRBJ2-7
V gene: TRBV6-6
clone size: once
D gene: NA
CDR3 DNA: TGTGCCAGCAGTTACGGAGGGCCCCGACCCGAGCAGTACTTC
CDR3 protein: CASSYGGPRPEQYF

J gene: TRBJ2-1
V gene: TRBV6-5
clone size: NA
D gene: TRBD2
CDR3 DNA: TGTGCCAGCAGCTCCCTTAGCGGGACCTACAATGAGCAGTTCTTC
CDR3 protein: CASSSLSGTYNEQFF

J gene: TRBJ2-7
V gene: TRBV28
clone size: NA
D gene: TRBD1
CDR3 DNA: TGTGCCAGCAGCCCGGGACAGGGGGCGACTCTCGCCTACGAGCAGTACTTC
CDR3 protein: CASSPGQGATLAYEQYF

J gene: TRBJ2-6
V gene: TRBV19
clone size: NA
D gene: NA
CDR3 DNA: TGTGCCAGTGTCGGGGATTCAGCGGGGGCCAACGTCCTGACTTTC
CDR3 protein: CASVGDSAGANVLTF

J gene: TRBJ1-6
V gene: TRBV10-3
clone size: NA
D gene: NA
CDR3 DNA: TGTGCCATCAGAAGCGGGACTGCCGTTAATTCACCCCTCCACTTT
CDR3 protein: CAIRSGTAVNSPLHF

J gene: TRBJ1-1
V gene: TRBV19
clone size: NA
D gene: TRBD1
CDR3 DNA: TGTGCCAGTAGTATAGGGGCAGGGACAGGGCGATTCTTT
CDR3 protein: CASSIGAGTGRFF

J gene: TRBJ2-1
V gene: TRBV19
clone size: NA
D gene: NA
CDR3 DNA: TGTGCCAGTAGTATAGCCCTCTCTTACAATGAGCAGTTCTTC
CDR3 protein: CASSIALSYNEQFF

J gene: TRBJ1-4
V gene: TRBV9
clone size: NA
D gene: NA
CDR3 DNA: TGTGCCAGCAGCGCCTCGAACTCTCGACTCGGACAGCATAATGAAAAACTGTTTTTT
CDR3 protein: CASSASNSRLGQHNEKLFF

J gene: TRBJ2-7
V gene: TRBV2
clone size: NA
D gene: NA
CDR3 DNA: TGTGCCAGCAGTGCGTCAGGGAGGCGCGAGCAGTACTTC
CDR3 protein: CASSASGRREQYF

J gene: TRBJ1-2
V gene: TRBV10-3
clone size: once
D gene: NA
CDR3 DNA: TGTGCCATCAGTGCCCGAGGGAACTATGGCTACACCTTC
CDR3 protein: CAISARGNYGYTF